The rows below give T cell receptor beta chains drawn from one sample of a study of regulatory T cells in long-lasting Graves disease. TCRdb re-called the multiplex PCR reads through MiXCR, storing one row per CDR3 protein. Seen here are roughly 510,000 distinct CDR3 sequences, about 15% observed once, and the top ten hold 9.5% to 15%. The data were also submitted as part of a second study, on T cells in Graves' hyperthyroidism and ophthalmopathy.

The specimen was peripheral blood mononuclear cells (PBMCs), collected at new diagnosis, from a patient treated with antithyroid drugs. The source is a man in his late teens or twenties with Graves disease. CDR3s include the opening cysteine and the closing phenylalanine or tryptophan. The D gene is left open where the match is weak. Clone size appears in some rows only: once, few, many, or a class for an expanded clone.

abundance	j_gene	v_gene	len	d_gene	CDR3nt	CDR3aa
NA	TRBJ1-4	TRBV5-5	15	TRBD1	TGTGCCAGCAGCCCGACCGGGACAGGGGGTGAAAAACTGTTTTTT	CASSPTGTGGEKLFF
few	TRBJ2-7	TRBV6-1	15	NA	TGTGCCAGCAGTGAAGCGGCGGTACTCTCCTACGAGCAGTACTTC	CASSEAAVLSYEQYF
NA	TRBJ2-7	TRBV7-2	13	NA	TGTGCCAGCAGCTCGACGACTAATTACGAGCAGTACTTC	CASSSTTNYEQYF
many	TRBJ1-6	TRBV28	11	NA	TGTGCCAGCAGTTTTCGGTCGACGGTCCACTTT	CASSFRSTVHF
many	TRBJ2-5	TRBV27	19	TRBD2	TGTGCCAGCAGTTTAACAAGGCTAGCGGGAGGGCCAGCACAAGAGACCCAGTACTTC	CASSLTRLAGGPAQETQYF
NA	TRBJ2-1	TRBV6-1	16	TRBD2	TGTGCCAGCACGCGACCCCGCGGGGGGTCCTACAATGAGCAGTTCTTC	CASTRPRGGSYNEQFF
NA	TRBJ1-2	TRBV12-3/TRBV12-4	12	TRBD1	TGTGCCAGCAGTGGGGGGGGACAGGGGTGCACCTTC	CASSGGGQGCTF
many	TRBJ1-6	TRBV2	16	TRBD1	TGTGCCAGCAGTGCCCGACAGGGGGCTAAGAATTCACCCCTCCACTTT	CASSARQGAKNSPLHF
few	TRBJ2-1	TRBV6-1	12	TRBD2	TGTGCCAGCAGACCTCCGGGACTAGCTGAGTTCTTC	CASRPPGLAEFF
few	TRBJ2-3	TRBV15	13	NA	TGTGCCACCAGCAAGGCGACCACAGATACGCAGTATTTT	CATSKATTDTQYF
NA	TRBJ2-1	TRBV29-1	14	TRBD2	TGCAGCGGTTCCCTAGCGGCCGCTTGGAATGAGCAGTTCTTC	CSGSLAAAWNEQFF
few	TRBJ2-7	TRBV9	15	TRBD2	TGTGCCAGCAGCGGTTATAGCGGGAGCCCAAACGAGCAGTACTTC	CASSGYSGSPNEQYF
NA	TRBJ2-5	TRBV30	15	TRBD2	TGTGCCTGGAGTGGGACTAGCGTGCTGCAAGAGACCCAGTACTTC	CAWSGTSVLQETQYF
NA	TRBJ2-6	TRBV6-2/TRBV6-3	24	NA	TGTGCCAGCAGCTTATCCAGGCCTTGGGTGAGCGGAAAAGGTTTGGGGCCTGGGGCCAACGTCCTGACTTTC	CASSLSRPWVSGKGLGPGANVLTF
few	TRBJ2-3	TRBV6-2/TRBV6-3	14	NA	TGTGCCAGCAGTTACTCGATGCTTCTTGGTACGCAGTATTTT	CASSYSMLLGTQYF
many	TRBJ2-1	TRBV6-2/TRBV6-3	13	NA	TGTGCCACATCGAGGAGTAGAGGCAATGAGCAGTTCTTC	CATSRSRGNEQFF
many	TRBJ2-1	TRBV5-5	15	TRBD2	TGTGCCAGCAGTCCCTTGGCGGGAGGTGGAAATGAGCAGTTCTTC	CASSPLAGGGNEQFF
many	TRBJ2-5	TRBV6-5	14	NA	TGTGCCAGCAGTTACATCAGCGGTGGAGAGACCCAGTACTTC	CASSYISGGETQYF
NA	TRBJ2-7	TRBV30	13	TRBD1	TGTGCCTGGGGCCGGGACAGGAGGGACGAGCAGTACTTC	CAWGRDRRDEQYF
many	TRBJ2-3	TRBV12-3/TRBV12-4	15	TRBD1	TGTGCCAGCAGTTCAAGGACAGGGCCGCCAGATACGCAGTATTTT	CASSSRTGPPDTQYF
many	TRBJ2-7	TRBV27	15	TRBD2	TGTGCCAGCAGTTCCCAACCCGGACTAGCAGCCGAGCAGTACTTC	CASSSQPGLAAEQYF
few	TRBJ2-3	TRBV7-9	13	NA	TGTGCCAGCAGCTTATCGACTACGGATACGCAGTATTTT	CASSLSTTDTQYF
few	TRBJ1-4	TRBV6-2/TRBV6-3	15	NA	TGTGCCAGCAGTTACTCGAGACAGCGTAATGAAAAACTGTTTTTT	CASSYSRQRNEKLFF
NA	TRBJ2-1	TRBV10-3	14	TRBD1	TGTGCCATCATGCAGGGGGCGATCTACAATGAGCAGTTCTTC	CAIMQGAIYNEQFF
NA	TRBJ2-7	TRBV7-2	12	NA	TGTGCCAGCAGCTTACAACGTAGCGAGCAGTACTTC	CASSLQRSEQYF
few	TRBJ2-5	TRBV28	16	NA	TGTGCCAGCAGTTCCCAGGGCAGACTTTACCAAGAGACCCAGTACTTC	CASSSQGRLYQETQYF
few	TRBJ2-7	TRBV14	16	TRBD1	TGTGCCAGCAGCCAAGGCCGGACAGGGGAGTCCAACGAGCAGTACTTC	CASSQGRTGESNEQYF
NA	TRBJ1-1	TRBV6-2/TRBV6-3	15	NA	TGTGCCAGCAGCCTCTATACAGAGCTCGGCACTGAAGCTTTCTTT	CASSLYTELGTEAFF
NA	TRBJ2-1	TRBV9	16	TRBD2	TGTGCCAGCAGCGTAGGAGCGGGACTGCGGACGGATGAGCAGTTCTTC	CASSVGAGLRTDEQFF
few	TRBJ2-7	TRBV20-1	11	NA	TGCAGTGCTAGTCGTGGTCCCGAGCAGTACTTC	CSASRGPEQYF
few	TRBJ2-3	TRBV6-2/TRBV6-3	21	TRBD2	TGTGCCAGCAGTTACTCGGGGGTACCTAGCGGGAGGGCCCTACCGGCGGATACGCAGTATTTT	CASSYSGVPSGRALPADTQYF
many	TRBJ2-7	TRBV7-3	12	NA	TGTGCCAGCCACGCCATCTCCTACGAGCAGTACTTC	CASHAISYEQYF
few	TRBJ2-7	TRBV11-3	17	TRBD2	TGTGCCAGCAGCGTGGGACAGGCAGGACTAGCGGGGCGCGAGCAGTACTTC	CASSVGQAGLAGREQYF
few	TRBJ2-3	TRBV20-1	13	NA	TGCACCTACACCGGCCCGGGGACAGATACGCAGTATTTT	CTYTGPGTDTQYF
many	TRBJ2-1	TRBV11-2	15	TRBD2	TGTGCCAGCAGCTTTGTCGGGAGGGCCATCAATGAGCAGTTCTTC	CASSFVGRAINEQFF
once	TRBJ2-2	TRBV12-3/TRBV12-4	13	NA	TGTGCCAGCGCTCACCGATGGACCGGGGAGCTGTTTTTT	CASAHRWTGELFF
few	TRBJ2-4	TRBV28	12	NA	TGTGCCAGCGGTGGCTACAGTCAAATTCAGTACTTC	CASGGYSQIQYF
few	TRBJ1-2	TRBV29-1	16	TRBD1	TGCAGCGTGCCCCGGACAGGGGGCGACCCAAACTATGGCTACACCTTC	CSVPRTGGDPNYGYTF
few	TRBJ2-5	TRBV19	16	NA	TGTGCCAGTAGTATTAGGTTCGTGGACTGGGGGGAGACCCAGTACTTC	CASSIRFVDWGETQYF
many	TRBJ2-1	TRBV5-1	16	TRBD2	TGCGCCAGCAGCTCCCAAGGAGCGGGAGTGGACGGTGAGCAGTTCTTC	CASSSQGAGVDGEQFF
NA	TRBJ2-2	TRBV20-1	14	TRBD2	TGCAGTGCTATATATGGGGGGGACACCGGGGAGCTGTTTTTT	CSAIYGGDTGELFF
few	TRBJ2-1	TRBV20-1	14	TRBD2	TGCAGTGCTAGCGGGACTAGCGGACCCTATGAGCAGTTCTTC	CSASGTSGPYEQFF
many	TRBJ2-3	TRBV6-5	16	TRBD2	TGTGCCAGCAGTTACTCGGCTAGCGGGACGGCAGATACGCAGTATTTT	CASSYSASGTADTQYF